The next 14 T cell receptor beta chains were all read from a single sample in a study of blood T cells in healthy people across ages. Then a second PCR, running about 7 to 11 cycles, was carried out with a sample-barcoded 5' primer and a J-beta primer mix. TCRdb used MiXCR to reprocess the 5' RACE reads, holding one entry per CDR3 protein. The sample holds 1.5 million to 2 million distinct CDR3 sequences, less than 50% seen once. Sequenced input: blood. These receptors were collected from a woman aged 40 to 50 in good health.

This chain links TRBV7-2 with TRBJ1-2, with no clear D. This CDR3 comprises 15 residues. Germline lookup yields CDR1 SGHTA and CDR2 FQGNSA. V was pared by 5 bases and J by 4 bases, with 17 bases between. Written as DNA, the CDR3 is TGTGCCAGCAGCCATTATGGGGAGCCATCCTATGGCTACACCTTC. Translation gives CASSHYGEPSYGYTF.

The CDR3 coding sequence is TGTGCCAGCATGGGACAGAGACAAGAGACCCAGTACTTC. Translating it yields CASMGQRQETQYF. The chain joins TRBV25-1 to TRBJ2-5; 7 bases line up with TRBD1. This CDR3 has 13 amino acids. Germline assignment: CDR1 MGHDK and CDR2 SYGVNS. The junction had 4 bases not matched to a gene; V was cut back by 7 bases and J by 2 bases.

The gene calls are TRBV9 and TRBJ1-1; D is perhaps TRBD1 (6 bases). The CDR3 contains 15 residues. Trimming removed 0 bases from V and 0 bases from J, with 9 bases in between. CDR1 and CDR2 (germline): SGDLS, YYNGEE. DNA for the CDR3: TGTGCCAGCAGCGTAGACGGGACATTGAACACTGAAGCTTTCTTT. As protein: CASSVDGTLNTEAFF.

The CDR3 is CASRTPTGDGGYTF. The CDR3 DNA reads TGTGCCAGCAGAACCCCGACAGGGGACGGTGGCTACACCTTC. The chain recombines TRBV7-9 with TRBJ1-2, with TRBD1 matching 8 bases. Germline CDR1 is SEHNR and CDR2 is FQNEAQ (reference sequence). The CDR3 sequence is 14 residues long. Trimming removed 6 bases from V and 7 bases from J; junction bases left unmatched: 10.

This clonotype was seen a handful of times. The CDR3 region is CASSTGRTSGGPQETQYF. DNA for the CDR3: TGTGCCAGCAGTACGGGGCGGACTAGCGGGGGTCCCCAAGAGACCCAGTACTTC. This sequence joins TRBV6-1 and TRBJ2-5; the match to TRBD2 covers 13 bases. The CDR3 sequence is 18 residues long. J was trimmed by 1 base and V by 5 bases; bases with no gene match: 10. Germline V gene lookup returns CDR1 MNHNS and CDR2 SASEGT.

The chain employs TRBV5-1 and TRBJ2-5; D assignment may be TRBD1 or TRBD2 (5 bases each). Germline V gives CDR1 SGHRS, CDR2 YFSETQ. V lost 1 base to trimming and J lost 5 bases, with 18 bases between them. The CDR3 loop spans 16 amino acids. The CDR3 here is CASSLSRGASGETQYF. In nucleotides, the CDR3 is TGCGCCAGCAGCTTGTCTCGAGGGGCGTCTGGGGAGACCCAGTACTTC.

This clonotype was observed a handful of times. This rearrangement joins TRBV6-5 to TRBJ1-2; 8 positions agree with TRBD1. The V segment lost 2 bases and the J segment 2 bases; nucleotides outside the gene matches: 4. The CDR3 is 15 residues long. Germline V gives CDR1 MNHEY, CDR2 SVGAGI. This CDR3 reads CASSYGQGRNYGYTF. CDR3 DNA sequence: TGTGCCAGCAGTTACGGACAGGGTAGAAACTATGGCTACACCTTC.

A single count supports this clonotype. The V gene is TRBV15, the J gene TRBJ2-1; D is undetermined. In germline, CDR1 is LNHNV, CDR2 YYDKDF (reference sequence). This CDR3 is 12 amino acids long. V lost 3 bases and J 7 bases, leaving 7 bases between the germline ends. The CDR3, as DNA: TGTGCCACCAGCAGTGTGATAAATGAGCAGTTCTTC. As protein: CATSSVINEQFF.

This clonotype was seen once. The chain has TRBV12-3 or TRBV12-4 and TRBJ1-2; no reliable D call. The CDR3 runs 14 residues. The ends were cut back, 3 bases at V and 2 bases at J, with 10 bases in the middle. CDR3 DNA sequence: TGTGCCAGCAGTTTTCTGCGGGGAAACTATGGCTACACCTTC. It specifies CASSFLRGNYGYTF.

This rearrangement joins TRBV29-1 to TRBJ2-1, with D tentatively TRBD1 or TRBD2 (5 bases each). Germline assignment: CDR1 SQVTM and CDR2 ANQGSEA. V dropped 5 bases and J dropped 0 bases, with 23 bases sitting between them. This CDR3 contains 18 residues. CDR3: CSVWGRGRGVDSYNEQFF. The CDR3 nucleotides are TGCAGCGTTTGGGGTAGGGGTAGGGGAGTGGACTCCTACAATGAGCAGTTCTTC.

A word on this clonotype: At one end, the junction sequence differs from germline, possibly due to a read error. The chain recombines TRBV7-2 with TRBJ2-7, with 9 bases identical to TRBD1. The CDR3 length is 15 residues. The germline V gene has CDR1 SGHTA and CDR2 FQGNSA. CDR3 residues: CASSLSGTGPYKQYF. CDR3 coding DNA: TGTGCCAGCAGCTTATCCGGGACAGGGCCCTACAAGCAGTACTTC.

This clonotype was observed a handful of times. J is TRBJ2-5 and V is TRBV7-9, with 8 bases aligning to TRBD1. Germline V CDR1 and CDR2: SEHNR, FQNEAQ (reference sequence). V was clipped by 8 bases and J by 2 bases; unmatched bases: 13. CDR3 length equals 16 residues. CDR3 in DNA: TGTGCCAGCTCGCAATTTCCCCGGGACAGGCAAGAGACCCAGTACTTC. It encodes CASSQFPRDRQETQYF.

In this sample, this clonotype turned up a few times. The chain uses TRBV24-1 and TRBJ1-2; tentatively, D is TRBD1 (6 bases). Trimming took 3 bases from V and 2 from J, leaving 9 bases between them. From germline, CDR1 is KGHDR and CDR2 SFDVKD. This CDR3 spans 14 amino acids. The CDR3, as DNA: TGTGCCACCAGTGATACCACAGGGAACTATGGCTACACCTTC. Amino acids: CATSDTTGNYGYTF.

This clonotype has only a few counts. The chain couples TRBV28 to TRBJ1-1, with D uncertain. The CDR3 has 12 amino acids. Germline V gives CDR1 MDHEN, CDR2 SYDVKM. Trimming left V 6 bases short and J 5 bases short, with 10 bases between. CDR3 sequence: CASSLARTEAFF. The CDR3 bases are TGTGCCAGCAGCCTAGCGCGGACTGAAGCTTTCTTT.